This T cell receptor (beta chain) was obtained from a study of human T cells and chemical hapten exposure. Turning to the study itself: TCR yield per sample varied, mainly due to pooled library volumes.

This clonotype has a handful of counts. As yet, its antigen is unknown. The germline V gene encodes CDR1 SGDLS and CDR2 YYNGEE. V was pared by 3 bases and J by 9 bases, with 11 bases of the junction left unmatched. The CDR3 covers 15 residues. TCRdb redid the calling of the RACE reads with MiXCR, one entry per CDR3 protein. This table holds 300,000 to 450,000 distinct CDR3 sequences, approximately 5% found once. Findings and limits, study-wide: With patch test score, the counts of PT1 expanded TCRs showed a positive correlation.

The time point here: pre-sensitization, week 0. Treatment here: therapeutic diphenylcyclopropenone sensitization with weekly scalp DPC. The J gene is TRBJ2-1, the V gene TRBV9, with TRBD1 matching over 8 bases. The TCR comes from a woman between 50 and 59 years old with alopecia areata. Some clones in this sample may be carry-over from other donors' samples. The source material was whole blood, sampled in connection with sensitization to the hapten diphenylcyclopropenone (DPC). DNA for the CDR3: TGTGCCAGCAGCGCAGAACAGGGGGGACAGGCTGAGCAGTTCTTC. Translated, it gives CASSAEQGGQAEQFF. Using reference TRBV9 and TRBJ2-1 for the parts outside the CDR3, the full variable domain is DSGVTQTPKHLITATGQRVTLRCSPRSGDLSVYWYQQSLDQGLQFLIQYYNGEERAKGNILERFSAQQFPDLHSELNLSSLELGDSALYFCASSAEQGGQAEQFFGPGTRLTVL.